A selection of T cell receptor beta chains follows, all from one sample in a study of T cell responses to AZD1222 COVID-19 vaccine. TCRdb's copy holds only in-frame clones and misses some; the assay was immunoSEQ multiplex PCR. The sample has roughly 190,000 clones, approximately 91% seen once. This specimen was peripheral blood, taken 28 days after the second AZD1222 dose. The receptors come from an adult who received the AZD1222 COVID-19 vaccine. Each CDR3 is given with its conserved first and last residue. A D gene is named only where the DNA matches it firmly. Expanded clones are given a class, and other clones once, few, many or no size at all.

CDR3: CATPGGGDVATNEKLFF
DNA: TGTGCCACCCCGGGGGGCGGGGACGTTGCAACTAATGAAAAACTGTTTTTT
V: TRBV7-3
size: .
D: .
J: TRBJ1-4

CDR3: CASSQEGVRTGYGYTF
DNA: TGCGCCAGCAGCCAAGAGGGGGTGCGGACGGGCTATGGCTACACCTTC
V: TRBV4-3
size: .
D: .
J: TRBJ1-2

CDR3: CASSFVGVAPNIQYF
DNA: TGTGCCAGCAGCTTCGTCGGAGTGGCTCCAAACATTCAGTACTTC
V: TRBV5-5
size: .
D: .
J: TRBJ2-4

CDR3: CASGLGLAGTTGELFF
DNA: TGTGCTAGTGGTTTGGGACTAGCGGGGACCACCGGGGAGCTGTTTTTT
V: TRBV12-5
size: .
D: TRBD2
J: TRBJ2-2

CDR3: CASSVGQLGEVRSYNEQFF
DNA: TGTGCCAGCAGCGTAGGGCAACTGGGGGAGGTCAGGTCCTACAATGAGCAGTTCTTC
V: TRBV9
size: .
D: .
J: TRBJ2-1

CDR3: CASSEYSYGYTF
DNA: TGTGCCAGCAGTGAATACAGCTATGGCTACACCTTC
V: TRBV25-1
size: .
D: .
J: TRBJ1-2

CDR3: CASSPRDGTDNEKLFF
DNA: TGTGCCAGCAGCCCCAGAGATGGGACAGATAATGAAAAACTGTTTTTT
V: TRBV4-2
size: .
D: TRBD1
J: TRBJ1-4

CDR3: CASSLPSGGGNEQFF
DNA: TGTGCCAGCAGCTTACCTAGCGGGGGAGGGAATGAGCAGTTCTTC
V: TRBV7-2
size: .
D: TRBD2
J: TRBJ2-1

CDR3: CASGFRRIHNSPLHF
DNA: TGTGCTAGTGGTTTCCGACGGATTCATAATTCACCCCTCCACTTT
V: TRBV12-5
size: .
D: .
J: TRBJ1-6

CDR3: CASSTGRFTSYEQYF
DNA: TGTGCCAGCAGCACGGGACGGTTCACCTCCTACGAGCAGTACTTC
V: TRBV6-5
size: .
D: .
J: TRBJ2-7

CDR3: CASRPQGSKNIQYF
DNA: TGTGCCAGCAGACCTCAGGGGTCCAAAAACATTCAGTACTTC
V: TRBV28
size: .
D: .
J: TRBJ2-4

CDR3: CATSSDRQGKLFF
DNA: TGTGCCACCAGCAGCGACCGCCAGGGAAAACTGTTTTTT
V: TRBV15
size: .
D: .
J: TRBJ1-4

CDR3: CASSSTRRNSPLHF
DNA: TGTGCCAGCAGTAGTACCAGGAGGAATTCACCCCTCCACTTT
V: TRBV6-5
size: once
D: .
J: TRBJ1-6

CDR3: CASSYYSNQPQHF
DNA: TGTGCCAGCAGCTATTATAGCAATCAGCCCCAGCATTTT
V: TRBV5-6
size: .
D: .
J: TRBJ1-5

CDR3: CASSLWQGEETQYF
DNA: TGCGCCAGCAGCTTATGGCAGGGCGAAGAGACCCAGTACTTC
V: TRBV5-1
size: .
D: .
J: TRBJ2-5

CDR3: CASSFRAGGPTDTQYF
DNA: TGTGCCAGCAGTTTTAGGGCGGGAGGGCCCACAGATACGCAGTATTTT
V: TRBV27
size: .
D: TRBD2
J: TRBJ2-3

CDR3: CASSLMSGQGRGEQYF
DNA: TGTGCCAGCAGCTTAATGTCGGGGCAGGGGCGGGGTGAGCAGTACTTC
V: TRBV7-2
size: .
D: .
J: TRBJ2-7

CDR3: CASSQDSGPGNEQFF
DNA: TGTGCCAGCAGCCAAGATTCGGGTCCGGGGAATGAGCAGTTCTTC
V: TRBV3-1/TRBV3-2
size: few
D: .
J: TRBJ2-1

CDR3: CASSLGRGERRKTQYF
DNA: TGTGCCAGCAGCTTGGGTCGAGGGGAGAGAAGGAAGACCCAGTACTTC
V: TRBV11-3
size: .
D: .
J: TRBJ2-5

CDR3: CASRGRAYGYTF
DNA: TGTGCCAGCAGGGGCAGGGCATACGGCTACACCTTC
V: TRBV7-3
size: .
D: .
J: TRBJ1-2

CDR3: CASSQGRGTSYEQYF
DNA: TGTGCCAGCAGCCAAGGGAGGGGGACTTCCTACGAGCAGTACTTC
V: TRBV14
size: .
D: .
J: TRBJ2-7

CDR3: CASSPPGQSQENTEAFF
DNA: TGTGCCAGCAGCCCCCCGGGACAGTCCCAAGAGAACACTGAAGCTTTCTTT
V: TRBV21-1
size: .
D: .
J: TRBJ1-1

CDR3: CASSLRRGETQYF
DNA: TGTGCCAGCAGCCTGAGAAGGGGAGAGACCCAGTACTTC
V: TRBV6-4
size: .
D: .
J: TRBJ2-5

CDR3: CATSAPGGTLYNEQFF
DNA: TGTGCCACCAGCGCGCCCGGGGGGACCCTCTACAATGAGCAGTTCTTC
V: TRBV15
size: .
D: TRBD2
J: TRBJ2-1

CDR3: CASSLAPGWQETQYF
DNA: TGTGCCAGCAGCTTGGCGCCCGGGTGGCAAGAGACCCAGTACTTC
V: TRBV5-6
size: .
D: .
J: TRBJ2-5

CDR3: CASSVRGETEAFF
DNA: TGTGCCAGCAGCGTCAGGGGGGAGACTGAAGCTTTCTTT
V: TRBV11-3
size: .
D: TRBD1
J: TRBJ1-1

CDR3: CASSWGLAGGPKYF
DNA: TGTGCCAGCAGCTGGGGACTAGCGGGAGGGCCGAAATACTTC
V: TRBV5-4
size: .
D: TRBD2
J: TRBJ2-7

CDR3: CAWSANQGSGQPQHF
DNA: TGTGCCTGGAGTGCCAACCAGGGGTCGGGTCAGCCCCAGCATTTT
V: TRBV30
size: .
D: .
J: TRBJ1-5

CDR3: CASSLRSGGETQYF
DNA: TGTGCCAGCAGCTTGAGGTCCGGGGGGGAGACCCAGTACTTC
V: TRBV7-2
size: .
D: TRBD2
J: TRBJ2-5

CDR3: CASSTNYGYTF
DNA: TGTGCCAGCAGCACTAACTATGGCTACACCTTC
V: TRBV6-5
size: .
D: .
J: TRBJ1-2

CDR3: CASSSTGVGTEAFF
DNA: TGTGCCAGCAGCTCGACAGGGGTTGGTACTGAAGCTTTCTTT
V: TRBV7-2
size: .
D: TRBD1
J: TRBJ1-1

CDR3: CASSSGRNTGELFF
DNA: TGTGCCAGCAGCTCGGGACGGAACACCGGGGAGCTGTTTTTT
V: TRBV7-2
size: .
D: .
J: TRBJ2-2

CDR3: CASSASGTANTEAFF
DNA: TGTGCCAGCAGTGCCAGCGGGACAGCTAACACTGAAGCTTTCTTT
V: TRBV2
size: .
D: TRBD1
J: TRBJ1-1

CDR3: CATSDSLTGADTQYF
DNA: TGTGCCACCAGTGATTCCTTGACTGGGGCAGATACGCAGTATTTT
V: TRBV24-1
size: .
D: .
J: TRBJ2-3

CDR3: CASSLTKQIRDTEAFF
DNA: TGTGCCAGCAGCTTAACGAAACAGATAAGGGACACTGAAGCTTTCTTT
V: TRBV7-3
size: .
D: .
J: TRBJ1-1

CDR3: CASRTGGNSNQPQHF
DNA: TGTGCCAGCAGAACAGGGGGCAATAGCAATCAGCCCCAGCATTTT
V: TRBV6-5
size: .
D: TRBD1
J: TRBJ1-5

CDR3: CASSQEPRTSGRSYNEQFF
DNA: TGTGCCAGCAGCCAGGAACCGAGGACTAGCGGGAGATCCTACAATGAGCAGTTCTTC
V: TRBV4-2
size: .
D: TRBD2
J: TRBJ2-1

CDR3: CASSLSRVGDGYTF
DNA: TGCGCCAGCAGCTTGAGCAGGGTAGGAGATGGCTACACCTTC
V: TRBV5-1
size: few
D: .
J: TRBJ1-2

CDR3: CASSFSTGTRNNEQFF
DNA: TGCGCCAGCAGCTTTTCCACCGGGACTAGAAACAATGAGCAGTTCTTC
V: TRBV5-1
size: .
D: TRBD2
J: TRBJ2-1

CDR3: CASSGDSVYEQYF
DNA: TGTGCCAGCAGCGGCGACTCTGTCTACGAGCAGTACTTC
V: TRBV9
size: .
D: .
J: TRBJ2-7

CDR3: CASSYRGNQPQHF
DNA: TGTGCCAGCAGTTACAGGGGGAATCAGCCCCAGCATTTT
V: TRBV27
size: .
D: TRBD1
J: TRBJ1-5

CDR3: CASSYMQGNNQPQHF
DNA: TGTGCCAGCAGTTACATGCAGGGGAACAATCAGCCCCAGCATTTT
V: TRBV6-6
size: .
D: .
J: TRBJ1-5

CDR3: CASSNPTDVEEAFF
DNA: TGTGCCAGCAGTAATCCTACAGATGTCGAGGAAGCTTTCTTT
V: TRBV6-5
size: .
D: .
J: TRBJ1-1

CDR3: CASINRGNTGELFF
DNA: TGTGCCAGCATTAACAGGGGGAACACCGGGGAGCTGTTTTTT
V: TRBV21-1
size: .
D: .
J: TRBJ2-2